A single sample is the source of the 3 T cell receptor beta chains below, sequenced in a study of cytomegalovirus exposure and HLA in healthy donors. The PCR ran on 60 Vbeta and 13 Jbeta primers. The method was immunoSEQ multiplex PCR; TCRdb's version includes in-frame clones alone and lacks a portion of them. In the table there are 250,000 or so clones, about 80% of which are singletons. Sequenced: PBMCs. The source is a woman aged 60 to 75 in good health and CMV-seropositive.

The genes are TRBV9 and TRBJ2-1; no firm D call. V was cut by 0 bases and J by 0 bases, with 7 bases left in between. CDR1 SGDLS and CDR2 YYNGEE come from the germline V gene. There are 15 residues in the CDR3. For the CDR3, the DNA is TGTGCCAGCAGCGTAGTGGTCAGCTCCTACAATGAGCAGTTCTTC. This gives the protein CASSVVVSSYNEQFF.

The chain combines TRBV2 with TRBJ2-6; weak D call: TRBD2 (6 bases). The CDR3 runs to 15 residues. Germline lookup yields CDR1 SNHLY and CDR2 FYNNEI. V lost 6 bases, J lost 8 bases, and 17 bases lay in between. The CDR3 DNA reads TGTGCCAGCAGGGAAAAACTAGCTTCGCCCAACGTCCTGACTTTC. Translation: CASREKLASPNVLTF.

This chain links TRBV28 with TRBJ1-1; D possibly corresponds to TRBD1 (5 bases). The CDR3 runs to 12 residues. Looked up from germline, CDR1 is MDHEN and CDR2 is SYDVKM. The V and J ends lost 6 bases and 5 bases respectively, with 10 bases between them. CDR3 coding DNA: TGTGCCAGCAGACTGGGGGGGACTGAAGCTTTCTTT. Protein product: CASRLGGTEAFF.